These 16 T cell receptor beta chains originate from one sample sequenced in a study of siplizumab effects on memory and regulatory T cells (dated 2019 in TCRdb). Cells from the mixed lymphocyte reactions were cocultured for 6 days at 37 degrees C. Antigens of these TCRs are unknown. Receptor amplification or capture employed the immunoSEQ multiplex PCR assay. TCRdb took this table from immuneACCESS and kept in-frame rearrangements with V and J called. Such tables lack part of the clones; where checked against another copy, unresolved V genes explain under half of the gap, and the rest is unexplained. Recorded for this sample are about 12,000 clones; 40% of them occurred a single time. The top ten constitute about 9.4% of the sample. Source material: CFSE-low (dividing) CD8+ T cells sorted from an allogeneic mixed lymphocyte reaction. These receptors originate from a human donor in good health; the cells came from an allogeneic mixed lymphocyte reaction.

This clone was detected only a few times. The V and J genes are TRBV4-1 and TRBJ2-1; D unclear. Germline V gene data show CDR1 as MGHRA and CDR2 as YSYEKL. The CDR3 is 18 amino acids. V was clipped by 3 bases and J by 0 bases, with 18 bases between them. In nucleotides, the CDR3 is TGCGCCAGCAGCCAGGGTTTGGCTATCATAAGCTCCTACAATGAGCAGTTCTTC. The encoded protein is CASSQGLAIISSYNEQFF.

This clone was picked up a small number of times. CDR3 amino acids: CASSSAPGGPNYGYTF. In DNA, the CDR3 is TGTGCCAGCAGCTCCGCCCCAGGGGGCCCCAACTATGGCTACACCTTC. The chain has TRBV5-4 and TRBJ1-2; 8 nucleotides align to TRBD1. Germline V gene data show CDR1 as SGHNT and CDR2 as YYREEE (reference sequence). V lost 3 bases and J lost 2; bases outside the gene matches: 9. The CDR3 spans 16 residues.

This clone is deemed medium-sized. The gene calls are TRBV19 and TRBJ2-2; 11 bases are shared with TRBD2. Germline loops: CDR1 LNHDA, CDR2 SQIVND (reference sequence). The CDR3 runs to 18 residues. Germline trimming cut 0 bases from V and 5 bases from J; bases unmatched to any gene: 8. In DNA, the CDR3 is TGTGCCAGTAGTATAGACGAACTAGCGGGAGTAAGAACCGGGGAGCTGTTTTTT. It codes for CASSIDELAGVRTGELFF. The full variable domain, rest sourced from reference TRBV19 and TRBJ2-2, is DGGITQSPKYLFRKEGQNVTLSCEQNLNHDAMYWYRQDPGQGLRLIYYSQIVNDFQKGDIAEGYSVSREKKESFPLTVTSAQKNPTAFYLCASSIDELAGVRTGELFFGEGSRLTVL.

By share, this clone ranks as medium-sized. The V gene is TRBV5-1, the J gene TRBJ2-7; D assignment may be TRBD1 or TRBD2 (5 bases each). This CDR3 spans 13 amino acids. Germline V gene sequence: CDR1 SGHRS, CDR2 YFSETQ. The V and J ends lost 2 bases and 6 bases respectively, with 12 bases between them. The CDR3 region is CASSFWSGTEQYF. The CDR3 nucleotides read TGCGCCAGCAGCTTTTGGTCAGGGACCGAGCAGTACTTC.

This chain links TRBV5-4 with TRBJ2-3; tentative D call: TRBD2 (7 bases). Germline V lookup: CDR1 SGHNT, CDR2 YYREEE (reference sequence). V was trimmed by 0 bases and J by 4 bases, leaving 18 bases between them. This CDR3 region has 17 residues. DNA of the CDR3: TGTGCCAGCAGCTTGGGGTTTGACGGGGGGCGTCCAGATACGCAGTATTTT. Its translation is CASSLGFDGGRPDTQYF.

In its sample, this clone is medium-sized. The chain combines TRBV6-1 with TRBJ1-5; D might be TRBD1 (5 bases). Germline CDR1 reads MNHNS; CDR2 reads SASEGT. CDR3 length: 14 amino acids. Trimming stripped 7 bases from V and 0 bases from J, with 10 bases between. The CDR3, as DNA: TGTGCCAGCAAGACAGTGGGTAGCAATCAGCCCCAGCATTTT. Its translation is CASKTVGSNQPQHF.

This clone showed up just a few times. The V call is TRBV4-1, the J call TRBJ2-1, with 9 bases aligning to TRBD2. Trimming removed 4 bases from V and 5 bases from J; junction bases left unmatched: 3. Germline values: CDR1 MGHRA, CDR2 YSYEKL. The CDR3 loop spans 14 amino acids. As DNA, the CDR3 is TGCGCCAGCAGCCCCGTAGCGGGAGACAATGAGCAGTTCTTC. This encodes CASSPVAGDNEQFF.

Sample share makes this clone medium-sized. The V call is TRBV30, the J call TRBJ1-1; D remains ambiguous. This CDR3 contains 13 residues. Germline CDR1 reads GTSNPN; CDR2 reads SVGIG (reference sequence). The V gene lost 2 bases and the J gene lost 0 bases, with 7 bases spanning the gap. The CDR3 region is CAWSSGMNTEAFF. Here the CDR3 DNA reads TGTGCCTGGAGTTCTGGAATGAACACTGAAGCTTTCTTT.

The J gene is TRBJ2-3, the V gene TRBV9; the match to TRBD2 covers 11 bases. The CDR3 length is 17 residues. The germline V gene has CDR1 SGDLS and CDR2 YYNGEE. The V segment lost 0 bases and the J segment 3 bases; nucleotides outside the gene matches: 6. Here the CDR3 reads CASSVGSGGGWTDTQYF. The DNA of the CDR3 is TGTGCCAGCAGCGTAGGTAGCGGGGGGGGATGGACAGATACGCAGTATTTT. The variable domain in full, with the rest retrieved from reference TRBV9 and TRBJ2-3, is DSGVTQTPKHLITATGQRVTLRCSPRSGDLSVYWYQQSLDQGLQFLIQYYNGEERAKGNILERFSAQQFPDLHSELNLSSLELGDSALYFCASSVGSGGGWTDTQYFGPGTRLTVL.

J is TRBJ2-1 and V is TRBV27, with 8 bases that match TRBD2. J gave up 4 bases and V 1 base, and 3 bases lay outside the gene matches. Per the germline V gene, CDR1 is MNHEY and CDR2 is SMNVEV (reference sequence). This CDR3 comprises 15 residues. CDR3 amino acids: CASSLYGGDYNEQFF. The DNA of the CDR3 is TGTGCCAGCAGTTTATACGGGGGGGATTACAATGAGCAGTTCTTC.

The CDR3 reads CASSPILAGSTDTQYF. CDR3 in DNA: TGTGCCAGCTCACCCATTCTAGCGGGAAGCACAGATACGCAGTATTTT. V usage is TRBV18 and J usage is TRBJ2-3; 9 positions agree with TRBD2. Trimming took 3 bases from V and 0 from J; bases not matched to a gene: 4. The CDR3 contains 16 residues. Per germline, CDR1 KGHSH and CDR2 LQKENI.

V gene TRBV11-2 combines with J gene TRBJ2-1, with no clear D. Germline V lookup: CDR1 SGHAT, CDR2 FQNNGV. The CDR3 totals 12 residues. The V end lost 8 bases, the J end lost 7 bases, and 12 bases lay between the germline ends. CDR3 bases: TGTGCCAGCGGGGAAGGGTGGAATGAGCAGTTCTTC. Its protein product is CASGEGWNEQFF.

V is TRBV5-1 and J is TRBJ2-3; TRBD2 matches 7 bases. Germline V CDR1 and CDR2: SGHRS, YFSETQ. V lost 1 base, J lost 0 bases, and 5 bases stayed unmatched. CDR3 size: 16 residues. The CDR3: CASSLLLASSTDTQYF. CDR3 coding DNA: TGCGCCAGCAGCTTGTTACTAGCGTCTAGCACAGATACGCAGTATTTT.

Here the CDR3 DNA reads TGTGCCAGCAGCGTAGGGGTCTCCTACGAGCAGTACTTC. Encoded protein: CASSVGVSYEQYF. The V gene is TRBV9, the J gene TRBJ2-7; no firm D call. V was cut by 0 bases and J by 0 bases, with 4 bases left in between. CDR1 is SGDLS and CDR2 is YYNGEE in the germline V gene. CDR3 length: 13 amino acids.

In its sample, this clone ranks as medium-sized (0.01 to 0.1%). The chain combines TRBV14 with TRBJ2-7; no clear D. Trimming shortened V by 0 bases and J by 3 bases, and 6 bases separated the two germline ends. This CDR3 region has 13 residues. Per the germline V gene, CDR1 is SGHDN and CDR2 is FVKESK. In DNA, the CDR3 is TGTGCCAGCAGCCAAGATCGTCTCTACGAGCAGTACTTC. Translation: CASSQDRLYEQYF.

This clone was picked up a small number of times. V gene TRBV6-5 combines with J gene TRBJ1-5, with D perhaps matching TRBD1 (5 bases). Trimming removed 10 bases at V and 6 bases at J, with 13 bases between. Germline CDR1 is MNHEY and CDR2 is SVGAGI. The CDR3 is 12 residues long. CDR3 residues: CATWGLGQPQHF. The CDR3 nucleotides are TGTGCCACATGGGGCCTAGGTCAGCCCCAGCATTTT.